The 16 T cell receptor beta chains in this list originate from one sample, sequenced in a study of cytomegalovirus exposure and HLA in healthy donors. In the PCR, 60 Vbeta and 13 Jbeta primers were used. Measured with immunoSEQ multiplex PCR; TCRdb has only the in-frame clones, and not every one. The sample carries some 180,000 clones, 87% recorded once. Sequenced input: PBMCs. All receptors come from a boy aged 2-15 years in good health and CMV-seronegative.

The chain combines TRBV18 with TRBJ1-5; D gene uncertain. Trimming left V 3 bases short and J 4 bases short, with 10 bases between. This CDR3 region has 14 residues. CDR1 KGHSH and CDR2 LQKENI come from the germline V gene. The CDR3, as DNA: TGTGCCAGCTCACCGGGAGGGAATAATCAGCCCCAGCATTTT. It is translated as CASSPGGNNQPQHF.

The genes are TRBV11-2 and TRBJ1-6, with D possibly being TRBD1 (5 bases). Trimming cost V 3 bases and J 10 bases, with 25 bases left between them. The CDR3 has 18 amino acids. Germline CDR1 SGHAT, CDR2 FQNNGV. CDR3 residues: CASSLGFGGGGRWSPLHF. The CDR3 DNA sequence: TGTGCCAGCAGCTTGGGCTTCGGCGGCGGGGGAAGGTGGTCACCCCTCCACTTT. Full variable domain (remainder filled in from reference TRBV11-2 and TRBJ1-6): EAGVAQSPRYKIIEKRQSVAFWCNPISGHATLYWYQQILGQGPKLLIQFQNNGVVDDSQLPKDRFSAERLKGVDSTLKIQPAKLEDSAVYLCASSLGFGGGGRWSPLHFGNGTRLTVT.

This chain uses TRBV29-1 with TRBJ2-1; 7 bases fit TRBD2. This CDR3 region has 13 residues. Germline V gene sequence: CDR1 SQVTM, CDR2 ANQGSEA. Unmatched junction bases numbered 7, after V lost 4 bases and J lost 7 bases. CDR3 in amino acids: CSVGSLAVNEQFF. The CDR3 DNA follows: TGCAGCGTTGGTTCTCTAGCGGTGAATGAGCAGTTCTTC.

This chain links TRBV19 with TRBJ2-1; TRBD2 is a possible D gene (6 bases). This CDR3 is 14 amino acids long. Germline lookup yields CDR1 LNHDA and CDR2 SQIVND (reference sequence). V was cut by 6 bases and J by 5 bases, with 14 bases left in between. Here the CDR3 DNA reads TGTGCCAGTAGCAGTTTCGGCGGGGACAATGAGCAGTTCTTC. It specifies CASSSFGGDNEQFF.

The chain uses TRBV27 and TRBJ1-1; no clear D gene. Trimming shortened V by 6 bases and J by 4 bases, and 15 bases separated the two germline ends. CDR1 is MNHEY, CDR2 SMNVEV, per germline (reference sequence). The CDR3 is 14 residues long. CDR3 nucleotides: TGTGCCAGCAGCGACCCACCCGGGAGCACTGAAGCTTTCTTT. The encoded protein is CASSDPPGSTEAFF.

The chain joins TRBV29-1 to TRBJ2-1, with D maybe TRBD2 (6 bases). Germline V gene lookup returns CDR1 SQVTM and CDR2 ANQGSEA. V was shortened by 7 bases and J by 8 bases, with 15 bases between the two germline ends. The CDR3 is 12 residues long. CDR3 residues: CSAEGGFDEQFF. CDR3 nucleotide sequence: TGCAGCGCCGAGGGAGGATTTGATGAGCAGTTCTTC.

This chain uses TRBV6-9 with TRBJ1-5, with D hard to call. CDR1 and CDR2 (germline): MNHGY, SVAAGI. Trimming took off 5 bases at V and 8 bases at J, with 13 bases between the two ends. The CDR3 runs 13 residues. The CDR3, as DNA: TGTGCCAGCAGTCCGCCTCGAGGGAAGCCCCAGCATTTT. Translated: CASSPPRGKPQHF.

J is TRBJ2-1 and V is TRBV6-1, with D tentatively TRBD1 (5 bases). The CDR3 is 13 amino acids. The ends were cut back, 7 bases at V and 7 bases at J, with 14 bases in the middle. Germline CDR1 reads MNHNS; CDR2 reads SASEGT. This CDR3 reads CASTRVSGNEQFF. The CDR3 DNA reads TGTGCCAGCACCAGGGTTTCTGGGAATGAGCAGTTCTTC.

The chain is built from TRBV11-1 and TRBJ1-6; a weak D match, TRBD1 (6 bases). Germline loops: CDR1 SGHAT, CDR2 FQDESV (reference sequence). Between the trimmed V and J ends, which lost 5 bases and 6 bases, there was a span of 14 bases. The CDR3 extends over 15 amino acids. Here the CDR3 DNA reads TGTGCCAGCAGCCCAACCGGGACACCTAATTCACCCCTCCACTTT. Protein product: CASSPTGTPNSPLHF.

This clone was picked up a small number of times. The V call is TRBV7-2, the J call TRBJ1-5; tentative D call: TRBD1 (6 bases). The CDR3 is made up of 14 amino acids. Trimming took 1 base from V and 7 from J, leaving 11 bases between them. Germline-derived CDR1 and CDR2 are SGHTA and FQGNSA. This chain's CDR3 is CASSLGQVDQPQHF. CDR3 DNA sequence: TGTGCCAGCAGCTTAGGACAGGTTGACCAGCCCCAGCATTTT.

The table lists this clone with a count of one. The chain combines TRBV6-1 with TRBJ1-1, with a possible D match to TRBD1 (5 bases). Trimming took 6 bases from V and 0 from J, leaving 14 bases between them. CDR3 length: 15 residues. Germline CDR1 reads MNHNS; CDR2 reads SASEGT. The CDR3 DNA reads as TGTGCCAGCAGAGCTGTCGGGGGAGTGAACACTGAAGCTTTCTTT. Protein sequence: CASRAVGGVNTEAFF.

The table lists this clone with a count of one. The chain uses TRBV29-1 and TRBJ2-1; 10 nucleotides agree with TRBD2. Trimming at V came to 5 bases and at J to 4 bases, leaving 5 bases not matched to a gene. CDR3 length equals 14 residues. Looked up from germline, CDR1 is SQVTM and CDR2 is ANQGSEA. The CDR3, as DNA: TGCAGCGTTAAAGGACTAGCGGATTACAATGAGCAGTTCTTC. It encodes CSVKGLADYNEQFF.

This chain joins TRBV19 and TRBJ2-6; tentatively, D is TRBD1 (5 bases). Germline CDR1 LNHDA, CDR2 SQIVND (reference sequence). The CDR3 sequence is 16 residues long. Trimming took 5 bases from V and 0 from J, leaving 11 bases between them. CDR3 DNA sequence: TGTGCCAGTAGTCCCGGCAGGGACTCTGGGGCCAACGTCCTGACTTTC. Encoded protein: CASSPGRDSGANVLTF. Filled out from reference TRBV19 and TRBJ2-6, the complete variable domain reads DGGITQSPKYLFRKEGQNVTLSCEQNLNHDAMYWYRQDPGQGLRLIYYSQIVNDFQKGDIAEGYSVSREKKESFPLTVTSAQKNPTAFYLCASSPGRDSGANVLTFGAGSRLTVL.

This clone was found once. The chain combines TRBV11-2 with TRBJ2-7; TRBD1 matches at 10 bases. The V gene's germline CDR1 is SGHAT and CDR2 FQNNGV. The CDR3 has 15 amino acids. J gave up 1 base and V 5 bases, and 5 bases lay outside the gene matches. Written as DNA, the CDR3 is TGTGCCAGCAGCCTCCCGGGACAGGGGTCCTACGAGCAGTACTTC. Residues: CASSLPGQGSYEQYF.

The chain combines TRBV7-8 with TRBJ2-1; TRBD1 might be the D (5 bases). The CDR3 is 15 amino acids. Germline V gene data show CDR1 as SGHVS and CDR2 as FQNEAQ. V was clipped by 0 bases and J by 1 base, with 7 bases between them. CDR3 nucleotides: TGTGCCAGCAGCTTAGCGGGGCAATCCTACAATGAGCAGTTCTTC. This codes for CASSLAGQSYNEQFF.

This chain joins TRBV5-1 and TRBJ1-1; D perhaps matches TRBD1 (6 bases). This CDR3 region has 15 residues. V lost 0 bases and J 1 base, leaving 10 bases between the germline ends. Looked up from germline, CDR1 is SGHRS and CDR2 is YFSETQ. The CDR3 spells CASSLGSRGNTEAFF. In nucleotides, the CDR3 is TGCGCCAGCAGCTTGGGCTCCAGGGGGAACACTGAAGCTTTCTTT.